This T cell receptor (beta chain) was sequenced in a study of regulatory T cells in long-lasting Graves disease. Germline V gene data show CDR1 as MNHEY and CDR2 as SMNVEV (reference sequence). J was trimmed by 10 bases and V by 5 bases; bases with no gene match: 10. The CDR3 runs to 13 residues. Overall study findings and caveats: Peripheral blood was the sole material, not thyroid tissue.

Building of the TCR beta libraries involved iRepertoire HTBI primers and Arm-PCR of CDR3 regions. MiXCR, run by TCRdb on the multiplex PCR reads, gives a single entry per CDR3 protein. In the table there are some 340,000 distinct CDR3 sequences, roughly 20% of which are singletons. Time point defined: persistent/refractory GD, antithyroid drugs over 5 years with positive TRAb. The authors made the TCR library using RNA they extracted from PBMCs. This clonotype has at least ten counts. What it binds is not known. The sequencing here drew on peripheral blood mononuclear cells (PBMCs), taken when the disease was refractory, from a patient treated with antithyroid drugs. The origin of this receptor is a woman in her forties with Graves disease. The gene calls are TRBV27 and TRBJ1-2; 7 nucleotides match TRBD1. DNA of the CDR3: TGTGCCAGCAGTCCCCACTCACAGGGGCACTACACCTTC. This gives the protein CASSPHSQGHYTF.